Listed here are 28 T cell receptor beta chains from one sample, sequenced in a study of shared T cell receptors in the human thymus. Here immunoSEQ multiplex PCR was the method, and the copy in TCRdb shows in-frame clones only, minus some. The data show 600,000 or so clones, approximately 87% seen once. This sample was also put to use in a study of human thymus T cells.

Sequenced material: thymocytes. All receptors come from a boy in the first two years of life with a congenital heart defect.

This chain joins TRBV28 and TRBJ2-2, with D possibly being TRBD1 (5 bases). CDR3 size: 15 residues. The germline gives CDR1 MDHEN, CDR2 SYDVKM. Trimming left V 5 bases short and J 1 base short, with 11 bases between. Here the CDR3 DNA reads TGTGCCAGCAGTCAAGACAGCAGGAACACCGGGGAGCTGTTTTTT. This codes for CASSQDSRNTGELFF.

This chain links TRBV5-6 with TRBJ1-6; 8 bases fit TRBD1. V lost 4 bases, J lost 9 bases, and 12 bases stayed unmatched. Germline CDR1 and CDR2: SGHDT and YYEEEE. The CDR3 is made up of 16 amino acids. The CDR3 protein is CASSRGQGRLGSPLHF. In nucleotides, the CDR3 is TGTGCCAGCAGCCGCGGACAGGGCCGACTTGGTTCACCCCTCCACTTT.

The CDR3 DNA reads TGTGCCAGCAGCCCAAGGTGGACTAGCGGGAGCCTTCCTACCTACGAGCAGTACTTC. Its protein is CASSPRWTSGSLPTYEQYF. The chain couples TRBV5-5 to TRBJ2-7, with TRBD2 matching over 13 bases. Germline V gene data show CDR1 as SGHKS and CDR2 as YYEKEE (reference sequence). After removal of 4 bases from V and 2 bases from J, the junction contained 15 bases not matched to a gene. The CDR3 has 19 residues.

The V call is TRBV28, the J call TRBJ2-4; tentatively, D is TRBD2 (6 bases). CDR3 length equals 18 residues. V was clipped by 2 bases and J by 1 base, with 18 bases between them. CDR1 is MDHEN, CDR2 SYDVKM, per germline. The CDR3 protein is CASSLGTRLGLAKNIQYF. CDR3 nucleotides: TGTGCCAGCAGTTTAGGCACCCGACTAGGGCTCGCCAAAAACATTCAGTACTTC.

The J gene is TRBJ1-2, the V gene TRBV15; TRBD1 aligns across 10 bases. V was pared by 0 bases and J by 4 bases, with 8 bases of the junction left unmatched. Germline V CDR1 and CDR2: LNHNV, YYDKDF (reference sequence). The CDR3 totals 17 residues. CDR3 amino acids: CATSRDWSTGGLYGYTF. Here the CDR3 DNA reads TGTGCCACCAGCAGAGATTGGTCGACAGGGGGCCTCTATGGCTACACCTTC.

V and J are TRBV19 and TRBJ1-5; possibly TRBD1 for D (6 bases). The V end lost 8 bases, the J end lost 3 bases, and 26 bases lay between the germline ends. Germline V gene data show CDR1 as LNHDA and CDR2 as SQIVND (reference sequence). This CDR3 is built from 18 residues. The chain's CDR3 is CASSGTPHPGFDNQPQHF. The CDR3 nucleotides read TGTGCCAGTTCCGGGACACCACACCCCGGTTTCGACAATCAGCCCCAGCATTTT.

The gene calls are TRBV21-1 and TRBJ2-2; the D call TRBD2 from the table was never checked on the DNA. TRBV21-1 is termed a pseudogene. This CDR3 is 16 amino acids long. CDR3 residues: CASSKFDGGSTGELFF. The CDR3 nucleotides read TGTGCCAGCAGCAAATTTGACGGGGGATCCACCGGGGAGCTGTTTTTT.

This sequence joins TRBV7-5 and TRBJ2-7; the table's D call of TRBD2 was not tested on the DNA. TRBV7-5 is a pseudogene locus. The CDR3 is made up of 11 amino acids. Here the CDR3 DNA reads TGTGTCAGAAGCTTAGGCGGCGAGCAGTACTTC. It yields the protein CVRSLGGEQYF.

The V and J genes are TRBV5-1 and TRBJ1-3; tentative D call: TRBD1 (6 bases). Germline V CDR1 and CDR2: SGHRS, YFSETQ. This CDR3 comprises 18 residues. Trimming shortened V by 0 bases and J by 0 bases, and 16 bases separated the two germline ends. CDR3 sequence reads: CASSLEGVSLFSGNTIYF. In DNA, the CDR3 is TGCGCCAGCAGCTTGGAGGGGGTCAGTTTATTCTCTGGAAACACCATATATTTT.

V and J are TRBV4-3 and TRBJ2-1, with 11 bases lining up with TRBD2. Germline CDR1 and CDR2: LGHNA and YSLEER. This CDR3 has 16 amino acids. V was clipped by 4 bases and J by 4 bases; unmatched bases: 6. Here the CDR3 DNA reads TGCGCCAGCAGCCTTAGCGGGGGGGCGGGGTACAATGAGCAGTTCTTC. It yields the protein CASSLSGGAGYNEQFF.

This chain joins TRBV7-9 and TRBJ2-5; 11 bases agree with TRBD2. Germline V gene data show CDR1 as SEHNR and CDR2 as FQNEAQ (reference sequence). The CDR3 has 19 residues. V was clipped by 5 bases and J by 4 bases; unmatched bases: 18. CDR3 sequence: CASSRKGLAGPLGGETQYF. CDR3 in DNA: TGTGCCAGCAGCCGAAAAGGACTAGCGGGTCCACTAGGGGGAGAGACCCAGTACTTC.

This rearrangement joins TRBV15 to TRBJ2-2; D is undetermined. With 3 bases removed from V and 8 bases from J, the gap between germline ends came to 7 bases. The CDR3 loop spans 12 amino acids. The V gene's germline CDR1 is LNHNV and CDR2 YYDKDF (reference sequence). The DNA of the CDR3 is TGTGCCACCAGCAGGGGCCCGGGGGAGCTGTTTTTT. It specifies CATSRGPGELFF. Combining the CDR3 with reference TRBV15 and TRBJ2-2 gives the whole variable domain DAMVIQNPRYQVTQFGKPVTLSCSQTLNHNVMYWYQQKSSQAPKLLFHYYDKDFNNEADTPDNFQSRRPNTSFCFLDIRSPGLGDTAMYLCATSRGPGELFFGEGSRLTVL.

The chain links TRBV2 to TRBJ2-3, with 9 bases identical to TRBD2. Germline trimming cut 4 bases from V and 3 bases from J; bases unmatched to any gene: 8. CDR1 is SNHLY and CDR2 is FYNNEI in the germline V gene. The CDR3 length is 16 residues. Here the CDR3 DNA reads TGTGCCAGCAGTGGACCATTAGCGGGAGCGACAGATACGCAGTATTTT. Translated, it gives CASSGPLAGATDTQYF.

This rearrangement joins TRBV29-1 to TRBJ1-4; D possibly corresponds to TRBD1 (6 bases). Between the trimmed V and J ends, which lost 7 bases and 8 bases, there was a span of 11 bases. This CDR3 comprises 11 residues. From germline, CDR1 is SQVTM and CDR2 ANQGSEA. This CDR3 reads CSAQGWEKLFF. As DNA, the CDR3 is TGCAGCGCACAGGGATGGGAAAAACTGTTTTTT. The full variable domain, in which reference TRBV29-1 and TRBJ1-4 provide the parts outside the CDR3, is SAVISQKPSRDICQRGTSLTIQCQVDSQVTMMFWYRQQPGQSLTLIATANQGSEATYESGFVIDKFPISRPNLTFSTLTVSNMSPEDSSIYLCSAQGWEKLFFGSGTQLSVL.

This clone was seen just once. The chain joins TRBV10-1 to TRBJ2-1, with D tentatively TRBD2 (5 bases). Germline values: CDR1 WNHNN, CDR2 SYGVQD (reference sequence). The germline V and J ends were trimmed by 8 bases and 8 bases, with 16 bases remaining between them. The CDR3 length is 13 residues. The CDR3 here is CASSPSGIYEQFF. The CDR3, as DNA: TGCGCCAGCTCCCCGTCGGGGATCTATGAGCAGTTCTTC.

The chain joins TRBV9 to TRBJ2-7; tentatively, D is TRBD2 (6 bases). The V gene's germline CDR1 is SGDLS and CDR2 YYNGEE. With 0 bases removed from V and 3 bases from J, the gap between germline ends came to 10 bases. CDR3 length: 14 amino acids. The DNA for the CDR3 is TGTGCCAGCAGCGTAGGGAGGGAACACTACGAGCAGTACTTC. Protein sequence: CASSVGREHYEQYF. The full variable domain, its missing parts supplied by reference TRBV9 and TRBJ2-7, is DSGVTQTPKHLITATGQRVTLRCSPRSGDLSVYWYQQSLDQGLQFLIQYYNGEERAKGNILERFSAQQFPDLHSELNLSSLELGDSALYFCASSVGREHYEQYFGPGTRLTVT.

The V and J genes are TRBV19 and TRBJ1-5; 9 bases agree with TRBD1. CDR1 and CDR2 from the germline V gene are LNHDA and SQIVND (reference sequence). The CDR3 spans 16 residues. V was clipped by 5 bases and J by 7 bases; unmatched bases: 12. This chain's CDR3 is CASSATQGQGEQPQHF. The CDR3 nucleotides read TGTGCCAGTAGTGCAACTCAGGGACAGGGTGAGCAGCCCCAGCATTTT.

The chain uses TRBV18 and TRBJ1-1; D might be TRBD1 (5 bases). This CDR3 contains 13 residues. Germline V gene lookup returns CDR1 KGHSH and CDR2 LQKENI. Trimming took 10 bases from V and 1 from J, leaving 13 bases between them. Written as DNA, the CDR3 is TGTGCCACCTCGGGGGGGGAGAACACTGAAGCTTTCTTT. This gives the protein CATSGGENTEAFF.

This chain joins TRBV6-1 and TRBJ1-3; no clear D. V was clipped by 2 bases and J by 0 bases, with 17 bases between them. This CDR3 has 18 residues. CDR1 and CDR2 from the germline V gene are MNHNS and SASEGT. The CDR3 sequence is CASSERGDRESSGNTIYF. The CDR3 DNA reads TGTGCCAGCAGTGAAAGAGGTGATCGGGAAAGCTCTGGAAACACCATATATTTT.

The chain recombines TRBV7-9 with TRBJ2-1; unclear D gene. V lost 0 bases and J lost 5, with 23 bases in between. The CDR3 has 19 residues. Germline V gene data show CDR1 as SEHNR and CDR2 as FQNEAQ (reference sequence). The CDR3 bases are TGTGCCAGCAGCTTAGCGGAAATCTTGGAGCCCATCGATCACAATGAGCAGTTCTTC. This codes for CASSLAEILEPIDHNEQFF. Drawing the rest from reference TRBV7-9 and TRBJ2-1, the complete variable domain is DTGVSQNPRHKITKRGQNVTFRCDPISEHNRLYWYRQTLGQGPEFLTYFQNEAQLEKSRLLSDRFSAERPKGSFSTLEIQRTEQGDSAMYLCASSLAEILEPIDHNEQFFGPGTRLTVL.

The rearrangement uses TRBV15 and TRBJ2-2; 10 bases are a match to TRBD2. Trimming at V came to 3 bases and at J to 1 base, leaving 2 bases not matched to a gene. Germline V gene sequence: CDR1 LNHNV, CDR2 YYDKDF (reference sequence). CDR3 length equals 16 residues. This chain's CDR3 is CATSSLAGVNTGELFF. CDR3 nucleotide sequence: TGTGCCACCAGCAGCCTAGCGGGAGTGAACACCGGGGAGCTGTTTTTT.

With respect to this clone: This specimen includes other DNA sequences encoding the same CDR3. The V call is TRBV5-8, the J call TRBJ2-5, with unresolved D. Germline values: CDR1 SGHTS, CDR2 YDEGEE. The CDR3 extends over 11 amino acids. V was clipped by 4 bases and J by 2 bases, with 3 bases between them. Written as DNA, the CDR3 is TGTGCCAGCAGCCTGCAAGAGACCCAGTACTTC. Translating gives CASSLQETQYF.

CDR3 sequence: CASSPQGQETQYF. For the CDR3, the DNA is TGTGCCAGCAGTCCACAGGGCCAAGAGACCCAGTACTTC. The gene calls are TRBV2 and TRBJ2-5, with D possibly matching TRBD1 (6 bases). CDR1 is SNHLY and CDR2 is FYNNEI in the germline V gene. V shed 5 bases and J shed 1 base, with 8 bases lying between them. The CDR3 spans 13 residues.

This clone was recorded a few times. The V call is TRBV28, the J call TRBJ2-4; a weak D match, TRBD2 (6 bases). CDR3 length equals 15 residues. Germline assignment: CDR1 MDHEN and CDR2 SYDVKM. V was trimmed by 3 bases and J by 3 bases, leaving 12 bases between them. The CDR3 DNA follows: TGTGCCAGCAGTTTTAAGGGAGGTGGCAAAAACATTCAGTACTTC. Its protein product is CASSFKGGGKNIQYF.

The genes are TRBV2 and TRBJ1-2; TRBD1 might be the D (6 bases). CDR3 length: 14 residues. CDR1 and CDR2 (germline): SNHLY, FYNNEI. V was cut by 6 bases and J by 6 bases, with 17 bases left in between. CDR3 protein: CASRPTRGGHGYTF. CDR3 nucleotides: TGTGCCAGCAGACCGACCAGGGGTGGCCATGGCTACACCTTC.

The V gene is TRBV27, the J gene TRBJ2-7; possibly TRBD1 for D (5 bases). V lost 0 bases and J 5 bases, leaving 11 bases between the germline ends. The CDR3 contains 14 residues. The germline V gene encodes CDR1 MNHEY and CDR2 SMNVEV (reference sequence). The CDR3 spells CASSLSPRQNEQYF. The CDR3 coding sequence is TGTGCCAGCAGTTTATCCCCTAGACAGAACGAGCAGTACTTC.

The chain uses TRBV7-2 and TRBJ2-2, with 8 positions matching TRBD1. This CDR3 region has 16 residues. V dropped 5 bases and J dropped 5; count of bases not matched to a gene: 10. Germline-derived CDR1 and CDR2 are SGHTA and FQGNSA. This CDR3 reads CASSPRTGYRTGELFF. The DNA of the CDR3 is TGTGCCAGCAGCCCACGGACAGGGTACCGAACCGGGGAGCTGTTTTTT.

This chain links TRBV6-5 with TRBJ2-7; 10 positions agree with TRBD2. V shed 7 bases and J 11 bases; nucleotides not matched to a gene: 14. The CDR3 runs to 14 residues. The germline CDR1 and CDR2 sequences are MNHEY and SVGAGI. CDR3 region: CASTPVGAGGEKYF. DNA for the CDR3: TGTGCCAGCACCCCCGTGGGAGCGGGAGGGGAAAAGTACTTC.